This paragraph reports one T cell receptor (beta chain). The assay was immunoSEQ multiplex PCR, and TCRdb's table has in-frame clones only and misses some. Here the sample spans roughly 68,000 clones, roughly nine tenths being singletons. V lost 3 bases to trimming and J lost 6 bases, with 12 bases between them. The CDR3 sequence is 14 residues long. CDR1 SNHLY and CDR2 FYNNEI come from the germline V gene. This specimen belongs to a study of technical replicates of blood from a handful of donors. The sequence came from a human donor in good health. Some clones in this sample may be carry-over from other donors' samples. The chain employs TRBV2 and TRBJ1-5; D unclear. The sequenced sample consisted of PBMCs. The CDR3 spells CASSDRRGGQPQHF. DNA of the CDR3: TGTGCCAGCAGTGACCGTCGAGGCGGTCAGCCCCAGCATTTT.